This is a list of T cell receptor beta chains from one sample in a study of identical twins. From the 5' RACE reads, TCRdb called clonotypes with MiXCR, one entry per CDR3 protein. Among a few hundred thousand distinct CDR3 sequences listed, about 8% were seen once. In addition, the sample was reused for a study of yellow fever vaccine responses in identical twins.

The source material was CD8+ T cells sorted from blood. The receptor set was obtained from a woman aged 18 to 35 in good health. CDR3s include the opening cysteine and the closing phenylalanine or tryptophan. A D gene is named only where the DNA matches it firmly. Some rows mark clone size as missing; the rest say once, few, many or name a class of expanded clone.

abundance	v_gene	j_gene	d_gene	CDR3aa	CDR3nt
many	TRBV12-3/TRBV12-4	TRBJ1-2	NA	CASRSGLDGYTF	TGTGCCAGCAGGTCAGGGTTGGATGGCTACACCTTC
many	TRBV5-5	TRBJ1-2	NA	CASSLDRVDGYTF	TGTGCCAGCAGCTTGGACCGCGTGGATGGCTACACCTTC
few	TRBV7-9	TRBJ1-1	NA	CASSPANRNTEAFF	TGTGCCAGCAGCCCCGCCAATCGGAACACTGAAGCTTTCTTT
NA	TRBV7-8	TRBJ2-7	TRBD2	CASSLGWGWEGPHEQYF	TGTGCCAGCAGCTTGGGGTGGGGTTGGGAGGGCCCCCACGAGCAGTACTTC
NA	TRBV5-1	TRBJ2-1	NA	CASSFAGAYNEQFF	TGCGCCAGCAGCTTTGCTGGGGCTTACAATGAGCAGTTCTTC
NA	TRBV6-1	TRBJ2-7	NA	CASGDPGRFYEQYF	TGTGCCAGCGGAGACCCAGGACGGTTCTACGAGCAGTACTTC
many	TRBV10-3	TRBJ2-1	TRBD2	CAITQGEVAGSYNEQFF	TGTGCCATCACCCAAGGGGAGGTAGCGGGATCCTACAATGAGCAGTTCTTC
few	TRBV6-1	TRBJ2-3	NA	CASKLMGVFPDTQYF	TGTGCCAGCAAGCTCATGGGAGTCTTCCCAGATACGCAGTATTTT
few	TRBV20-1	TRBJ1-1	NA	CSARDLGAGTEAFF	TGCAGTGCTAGAGATCTAGGGGCAGGTACTGAAGCTTTCTTT
NA	TRBV12-3/TRBV12-4	TRBJ2-3	NA	CASSPHLADTQYF	TGTGCCAGCAGTCCCCACCTTGCAGATACGCAGTATTTT
many	TRBV15	TRBJ2-1	TRBD2	CATRAGDPYNEQFF	TGTGCCACCAGGGCGGGAGACCCCTACAATGAGCAGTTCTTC
NA	TRBV30	TRBJ1-1	NA	CAWSLTGTAEAFF	TGTGCCTGGAGCCTCACAGGGACCGCTGAAGCTTTCTTT
many	TRBV4-3	TRBJ2-1	TRBD2	CASGKLAGGWNEQFF	TGCGCCAGCGGGAAACTAGCGGGAGGCTGGAATGAGCAGTTCTTC
many	TRBV10-2	TRBJ2-3	TRBD2	CAARGASGRTPMRDTQYF	TGCGCCGCCCGGGGGGCTAGCGGGAGAACCCCTATGAGAGATACGCAGTATTTT
many	TRBV20-1	TRBJ2-7	TRBD2	CSANLAGGSSSYEQYF	TGCAGTGCTAATTTAGCGGGGGGCTCCAGCTCCTACGAGCAGTACTTC
many	TRBV12-3/TRBV12-4	TRBJ2-5	NA	CASSSETDQETQYF	TGTGCCAGCAGCTCCGAGACAGACCAAGAGACCCAGTACTTC
many	TRBV20-1	TRBJ2-7	NA	CSARDLILFSEQYF	TGCAGTGCTAGAGATCTGATCTTGTTTTCCGAGCAGTACTTC
NA	TRBV20-1	TRBJ2-2	TRBD2	CSAMTSGRPGGELFF	TGCAGTGCTATGACTAGCGGGAGGCCGGGCGGGGAGCTGTTTTTT
few	TRBV28	TRBJ2-3	NA	CASSLLSEGRTDTQYF	TGTGCCAGCAGTTTATTATCCGAGGGGCGTACAGATACGCAGTATTTT
many	TRBV29-1	TRBJ2-1	NA	CSVALVSYNEQFF	TGCAGCGTTGCACTAGTGAGCTACAATGAGCAGTTCTTC
NA	TRBV28	TRBJ2-7	TRBD2	CASSFPTSGMPPYEQYF	TGTGCCAGCAGCTTTCCTACCAGCGGGATGCCGCCCTACGAGCAGTACTTC
NA	TRBV5-6	TRBJ2-5	NA	CASSPPNVAETQYF	TGTGCCAGCAGCCCCCCCAACGTGGCCGAGACCCAGTACTTC
few	TRBV19	TRBJ2-1	NA	CASSIVGQSYNEQFF	TGTGCCAGTAGTATAGTCGGACAGTCCTACAATGAGCAGTTCTTC
few	TRBV10-3	TRBJ2-2	TRBD1	CAISTRTGGSTGELFF	TGTGCCATCAGTACAAGGACAGGGGGAAGCACCGGGGAGCTGTTTTTT
NA	TRBV6-5	TRBJ2-1	TRBD2	CASSYSREGNEQFF	TGTGCCAGCAGTTACTCCAGGGAGGGGAATGAGCAGTTCTTC
many	TRBV4-3	TRBJ2-1	TRBD2	CASSQGTSGSNNEQFF	TGCGCCAGCAGCCAAGGGACTAGCGGGAGTAACAATGAGCAGTTCTTC
many	TRBV5-1	TRBJ2-3	NA	CASSLVISTDTQYF	TGCGCCAGCAGCTTGGTAATTAGCACAGATACGCAGTATTTT
many	TRBV28	TRBJ2-2	NA	CASSLFGGPNTGELFF	TGTGCCAGCAGTTTGTTTGGCGGCCCGAACACCGGGGAGCTGTTTTTT
few	TRBV20-1	TRBJ2-2	NA	CSANSGNTGELFF	TGCAGTGCCAATAGCGGGAACACCGGGGAGCTGTTTTTT
few	TRBV27	TRBJ2-7	TRBD1	CASSTRTGTMGQYF	TGTGCCAGCAGTACAAGGACAGGGACGATGGGGCAGTACTTC
NA	TRBV27	TRBJ1-6	NA	CASSLGLERWNSPLHF	TGTGCCAGCAGTTTAGGTCTGGAGCGGTGGAATTCACCCCTCCACTTT
many	TRBV12-3/TRBV12-4	TRBJ2-1	NA	CASTLRYDEQFF	TGTGCCAGCACCCTAAGGTACGATGAGCAGTTCTTC
many	TRBV12-3/TRBV12-4	TRBJ2-5	NA	CASSLEGTNQETQYF	TGTGCCAGCAGTTTAGAGGGGACAAATCAAGAGACCCAGTACTTC
NA	TRBV6-2/TRBV6-3	TRBJ1-1	NA	CASSYWEMNTEAFF	TGTGCCAGCAGTTACTGGGAAATGAACACTGAAGCTTTCTTT
many	TRBV5-1	TRBJ2-7	NA	CASRDSYEQYF	TGTGCCAGCAGAGACTCCTACGAGCAGTACTTC
few	TRBV6-2/TRBV6-3	TRBJ2-7	TRBD1	CASSPARGLYEQYF	TGTGCCAGCTCTCCGGCCAGGGGGCTCTACGAGCAGTACTTC
few	TRBV10-3	TRBJ2-7	NA	CAISGSGTSPYEQYF	TGTGCCATCAGTGGATCCGGGACCTCTCCCTACGAGCAGTACTTC
few	TRBV27	TRBJ2-7	NA	CASSLSGPIYEQYF	TGTGCCAGCAGTTTATCGGGACCTATTTACGAGCAGTACTTC
NA	TRBV10-1	TRBJ2-7	NA	CASAGQNPYEQYF	TGCGCCAGTGCCGGACAGAATCCCTACGAGCAGTACTTC
few	TRBV28	TRBJ2-7	TRBD2	CATRSGVSSYEQYF	TGTGCCACACGGAGCGGGGTAAGCTCCTACGAGCAGTACTTC
many	TRBV7-2	TRBJ2-2	NA	CASSLDARAKSGELFF	TGTGCCAGCAGCTTAGATGCCAGGGCTAAGTCCGGGGAGCTGTTTTTT
few	TRBV20-1	TRBJ2-7	NA	CSARDTGVGVLWEQYF	TGCAGTGCTAGAGATACGGGGGTCGGGGTTTTATGGGAGCAGTACTTC
few	TRBV20-1	TRBJ2-2	NA	CSASKSLVDTGELFF	TGCAGTGCTAGTAAGAGTCTAGTAGACACCGGGGAGCTGTTTTTT
NA	TRBV9	TRBJ2-5	TRBD1	CASSAGGLQETQYF	TGTGCCAGCAGCGCAGGGGGCCTCCAAGAGACCCAGTACTTC
NA	TRBV3-1	TRBJ2-2	NA	CASSPFVGLRAPAGELFF	TGTGCCAGCAGCCCCTTTGTAGGTCTTCGGGCTCCTGCCGGGGAGCTGTTTTTT
NA	TRBV6-1	TRBJ2-5	NA	CASTKLPEALYQETQYF	TGTGCCAGCACCAAACTACCCGAGGCACTCTATCAAGAGACCCAGTACTTC
NA	TRBV27	TRBJ2-7	NA	CASSFSRQTYEQYF	TGTGCCAGCAGTTTTTCCAGGCAAACCTACGAGCAGTACTTC
NA	TRBV27	TRBJ1-5	NA	CASSLSGGVQPQHF	TGTGCCAGCAGTTTATCGGGTGGCGTTCAGCCCCAGCATTTT
many	TRBV5-6	TRBJ1-1	NA	CASSWVNTEAFF	TGTGCCAGCAGCTGGGTAAACACTGAAGCTTTCTTT
NA	TRBV25-1	TRBJ2-1	NA	CASSEIREQFF	TGTGCCAGCAGTGAGATCCGAGAGCAGTTCTTC
NA	TRBV5-4	TRBJ2-4	TRBD1	CASSWTGETLAKNIQYF	TGTGCCAGCAGCTGGACAGGGGAAACTTTAGCCAAAAACATTCAGTACTTC
NA	TRBV20-1	TRBJ2-7	NA	CSARKLAGAAYEQYF	TGCAGTGCTAGGAAGTTGGCGGGGGCGGCCTACGAGCAGTACTTC
NA	TRBV27	TRBJ2-7	TRBD1	CASSLSGQGLYEQYF	TGTGCCAGCAGTTTATCAGGACAGGGACTCTACGAGCAGTACTTC
few	TRBV10-3	TRBJ2-7	NA	CAISGSGVSGAYEQYF	TGTGCCATCAGTGGTTCGGGAGTCAGTGGGGCCTACGAGCAGTACTTC
few	TRBV6-2/TRBV6-3	TRBJ2-3	NA	CASSRRQDPPDTQYF	TGTGCCAGCAGCCGACGACAGGATCCCCCGGATACGCAGTATTTT
few	TRBV4-3	TRBJ2-3	NA	CASSQDDLPTDTQYF	TGCGCCAGCAGCCAAGATGACTTGCCAACAGATACGCAGTATTTT
few	TRBV7-9	TRBJ2-7	TRBD2	CASSLAGLAFYEQYF	TGTGCCAGCAGCCTAGCTGGACTAGCCTTTTACGAGCAGTACTTC
few	TRBV29-1	TRBJ2-7	NA	CSVEDVAPVQCEQYF	TGCAGCGTTGAAGATGTAGCCCCCGTTCAATGCGAGCAGTACTTC
NA	TRBV7-9	TRBJ1-1	NA	CASEKVEAFF	TGTGCCAGCGAAAAAGTTGAAGCTTTCTTT